These T cell receptor beta chains were read from a single sample in a study of CD8 T cells in ankylosing spondylitis. TCRdb ran MiXCR on the 5' RACE reads and lists one entry per CDR3 protein. The sample lists about 230,000 distinct CDR3 sequences, under 8.5% occurring once. Sequencing was performed on blood, either unsorted or a sorted T cell fraction (not recorded which). These TCRs come from a female donor with ankylosing spondylitis or in good health (not recorded which). The CDR3 runs from the conserved cysteine through the conserved F or W. Fields, in order: J gene, clone size, CDR3 length, V gene, D gene, CDR3 DNA, CDR3 protein. The D gene is left open where the match is weak. Not all rows give a size; the values are once, few, many and, for expanded clones, a class.

j_gene: TRBJ1-6; abundance: many; len: 14; v_gene: TRBV11-2; d_gene: TRBD1; CDR3nt: TGTGCCGCCGGACCGGGGGACAGAGCCTCACCCCTCCACTTT; CDR3aa: CAAGPGDRASPLHF
j_gene: TRBJ2-1; abundance: -; len: 15; v_gene: TRBV7-2; d_gene: TRBD1; CDR3nt: TGTGCCAGCAGCTTATCAAGAGGGGGCCGGGATGAGCAGTTCTTC; CDR3aa: CASSLSRGGRDEQFF
j_gene: TRBJ2-1; abundance: many; len: 16; v_gene: TRBV12-3/TRBV12-4; d_gene: TRBD2; CDR3nt: TGTGCCAGCACCCCCCCGGCTAGCGGGCCCTACAATGAGCAGTTCTTC; CDR3aa: CASTPPASGPYNEQFF
j_gene: TRBJ2-5; abundance: -; len: 14; v_gene: TRBV7-2; d_gene: -; CDR3nt: TGTGCCAGCAGCTTAGTCGGCAGCAAAGAGACCCAGTACTTC; CDR3aa: CASSLVGSKETQYF
j_gene: TRBJ1-2; abundance: many; len: 12; v_gene: TRBV30; d_gene: TRBD1; CDR3nt: TGTGCCTCCCCTAAGGGGGCTAGTGGCTACACCTTC; CDR3aa: CASPKGASGYTF
j_gene: TRBJ2-5; abundance: -; len: 14; v_gene: TRBV12-3/TRBV12-4; d_gene: -; CDR3nt: TGTGCCAGCAGTTATCTAGCGTCTCAAGAGACCCAGTACTTC; CDR3aa: CASSYLASQETQYF
j_gene: TRBJ1-2; abundance: many; len: 15; v_gene: TRBV5-1; d_gene: TRBD1; CDR3nt: TGCGCCAGCAGCTTGGCCCGGGACAGGGACTATGGCTACACCTTC; CDR3aa: CASSLARDRDYGYTF
j_gene: TRBJ1-2; abundance: many; len: 13; v_gene: TRBV5-1; d_gene: -; CDR3nt: TGCGCCAGCAGGCCCTACAGGGAAGATGGCTACACCTTC; CDR3aa: CASRPYREDGYTF
j_gene: TRBJ2-1; abundance: many; len: 16; v_gene: TRBV6-2/TRBV6-3; d_gene: -; CDR3nt: TGTGCCAGCAGTTACTCGATGAGGGGTTTGAATAATGAGCAGTTCTTC; CDR3aa: CASSYSMRGLNNEQFF
j_gene: TRBJ2-7; abundance: -; len: 14; v_gene: TRBV20-1; d_gene: -; CDR3nt: TGCAGTGCTAGGATCCTCAGGGAAAACTACGAGCAGTACTTC; CDR3aa: CSARILRENYEQYF